This T cell receptor beta chain is from a study of CD8 T cells in ankylosing spondylitis. Germline V CDR1 and CDR2: SEHNR, FQNEAQ (reference sequence). V dropped 2 bases and J dropped 1 base, with 8 bases sitting between them. This CDR3 comprises 14 residues. TCRdb ran MiXCR on the 5' RACE reads and lists one entry per CDR3 protein. The sample includes about 250,000 distinct CDR3 sequences, roughly a third of them seen just once. This chain links TRBV7-9 with TRBJ1-2, with D tentatively TRBD1 (5 bases). The sequencing input was blood, either unsorted or a sorted T cell fraction (not recorded which). The TCR originated in a male donor with ankylosing spondylitis or in good health (not recorded which). The CDR3 loop reads CASSLLTDNYGYTF. In nucleotides, the CDR3 is TGTGCCAGCAGCTTATTGACAGATAACTATGGCTACACCTTC.